This T cell receptor (beta chain) derives from a study of tumor-infiltrating lymphocytes in primary liver carcinoma (dated by TCRdb to about 2017). About the full investigation: Surgical resection was performed in China between 2015 and early 2016 on four or five patients with histopathologically diagnosed primary liver carcinoma. A total of about 35 specimens from 5 patients, comprising some 25 tumor regions, 5 adjacent noncancerous liver tissues and 5 peripheral blood samples, were covered by TCRbeta repertoire sequencing. Each sample produced roughly 3.65 to 7.13 million productive TCRbeta reads, and read depth showed no significant difference between tissue types. Across five regions of each liver tumor, along with adjacent normal tissue and blood, the study brought together TCRbeta repertoire sequencing, expression microarrays and whole-exome sequencing. The five patients had tumors of stage T1-T3 N0M0, with maximum diameters ranging from 4.2 to 10 cm. High reproducibility was observed for the technical replicate repertoires, with mean shared-clone rates roughly 0.89 and correlation coefficients above 0.95. Of the five patients, three men and two women aged 30 to 69 years, four had hepatocellular carcinoma and one had combined HCC and intrahepatic cholangiocarcinoma. Overall study outcomes, separate from this receptor: The study included only a few patients, and the authors note findings should be validated in a larger study. Because the samples were bulk and unsorted, CD4+ and CD8+ T cell repertoires could not be compared. The top 250 clones made up a significantly larger repertoire fraction in tumors than in blood (p = 0.039). Consistent with antigen-driven expansion, pairs of tumor regions showed higher repertoire overlap (mean roughly 36%) than either tumor-adjacent pairs (about 17%) or tumor-blood pairs (about 15%). Because sequencing covered only the TCR beta chain and unpaired alpha chains were not captured, true repertoire diversity is likely underestimated.

Blood RNA was extracted from unsorted whole blood with TRIzol reagent; germline DNA came from the DNeasy Blood & Tissue kit. At the time of sampling, the patients had chronic HBV infection and had not received any treatment. Before surgery, 3.5 to 4 milliliters of peripheral blood were drawn into K2EDTA tubes. The CDR3 numbers 13 residues from cysteine through phenylalanine. The entry retains the CDR3 DNA only, 39 bases that are in frame from base 1. CDR1 and CDR2 were assigned from the germline V gene as SQVTM and ANQGSEA. Starting from about 500 ng total RNA, TCRbeta-specific cDNA was produced by reverse transcription with a constant-region primer and ProtoScript II reverse transcriptase. TCRbeta libraries were built with three nested multiplex PCR rounds, a slightly modified ARM-PCR procedure. The first two PCR rounds used multiplex TRBV1-TRBV30 forward primers with a Cbeta reverse primer, each for approximately 11 cycles. Sample barcodes and Illumina adapters were attached in a final 25-cycle PCR using Deep VentR polymerase. Before sequencing, amplicons of 200-500 bp were gel-purified using a QIAquick gel extraction kit. The TCRbeta amplicons were sequenced with 250-bp paired-end reads on an Illumina HiSeq 2500. The authors' pipeline ran thus. Quality trimming of reads was performed with Trimmomatic v0.33, and paired reads were merged with FLASH v1.2.11 so that full CDR3 sequences could be recovered. MiGEC v1.2.1b assigned V, D and J germline segments to the rearranged TCRbeta sequences. Clonotype statistics, along with Shannon-Wiener diversity indices, were calculated using VDJtools v1.0.0. Except for diversity analysis, only the 250 most abundant clonotypes of each sample were used in subsequent analyses to reduce sampling bias. Clones were called with MiXCR by TCRdb after fastp trimmed the public reads at Q25, and only in-frame beta chains were retained. Identical CDR3 proteins give one entry, which carries the most common genes and DNA. What appears here as the V and J calls and clone size reflects TCRdb's work, not the paper's. The sample includes 200,000 or so distinct CDR3 sequences, with 65% observed a single time. The top ten clones comprise 6% to 8.5% of the sample.

Comments on this clonotype: Its recognized antigen is unknown. The junction does not match germline at one end; this may be a read error.

Sample: peripheral blood. Recombination connected TRBV29-1 to TRBJ1-1; TRBD1 is a weak D gene call, 5 bases matching. This receptor was identified in a woman aged 55 to 70 with primary liver carcinoma and hepatitis B virus infection. The DNA sequence is given as TGCGGCGTTGATTTATTACCAGGGACTGGAGCTTTCTTT. It specifies CGVDLLPGTGAFF.